One TCR beta chain is described in this entry. The entry originates in a study of OX40 agonist ivuxolimab in advanced cancers. The CDR3 consists of 12 residues. Germline assignment: CDR1 MNHNY and CDR2 SVGAGI (reference sequence). V gave up 6 bases and J gave up 7 bases, with 10 bases separating them. Anyone with autoimmune disease history or systemic immunosuppression was excluded. Method: immunoSEQ multiplex PCR; TCRdb's copy keeps in-frame clones and lacks some. The repertoire holds roughly 93,000 clones, with approximately 80% as singletons. The TCR was taken from an adult with an advanced solid tumor such as melanoma, head and neck, liver or kidney cancer. The chain combines TRBV6-6 with TRBJ1-5; maybe TRBD1 (5 bases). The source was CD4+ or CD8+ T cells sorted from blood, collected in a trial of the OX40 agonist ivuxolimab. CDR3 DNA: TGTGCCAGCAGGAGCGCAGGGCAGCCCCAGCATTTT. Protein sequence: CASRSAGQPQHF.